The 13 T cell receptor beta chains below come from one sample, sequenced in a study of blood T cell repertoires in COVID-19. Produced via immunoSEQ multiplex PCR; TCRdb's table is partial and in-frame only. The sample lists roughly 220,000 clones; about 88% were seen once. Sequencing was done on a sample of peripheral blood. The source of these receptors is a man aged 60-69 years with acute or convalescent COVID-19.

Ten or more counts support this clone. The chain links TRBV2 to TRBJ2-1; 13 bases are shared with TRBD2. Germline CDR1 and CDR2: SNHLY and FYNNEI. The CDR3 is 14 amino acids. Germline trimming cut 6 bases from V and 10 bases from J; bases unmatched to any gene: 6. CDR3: CASRGLAGDREQFF. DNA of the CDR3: TGTGCCAGCAGAGGACTAGCGGGGGACAGAGAGCAGTTCTTC.

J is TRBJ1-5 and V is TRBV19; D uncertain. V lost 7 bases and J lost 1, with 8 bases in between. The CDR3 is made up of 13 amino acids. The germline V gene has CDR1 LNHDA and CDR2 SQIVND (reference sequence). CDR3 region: CASTRLSNQPQHF. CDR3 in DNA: TGTGCCAGTACCCGTCTGAGCAATCAGCCCCAGCATTTT.

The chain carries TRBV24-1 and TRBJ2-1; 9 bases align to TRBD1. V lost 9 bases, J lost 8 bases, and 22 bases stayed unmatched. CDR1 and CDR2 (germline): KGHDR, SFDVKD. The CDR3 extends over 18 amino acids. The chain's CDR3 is CATSGPGQGKGGQDEQFF. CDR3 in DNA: TGTGCCACCTCCGGGCCGGGACAGGGAAAAGGAGGGCAGGATGAGCAGTTCTTC.

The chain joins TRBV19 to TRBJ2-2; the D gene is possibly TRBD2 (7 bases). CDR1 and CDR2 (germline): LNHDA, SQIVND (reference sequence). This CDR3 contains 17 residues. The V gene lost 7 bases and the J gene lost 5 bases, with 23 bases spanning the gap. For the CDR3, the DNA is TGTGCCAGTACACAATTAGGGGGGGCGTCGGAGACCGGGGAGCTGTTTTTT. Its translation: CASTQLGGASETGELFF.

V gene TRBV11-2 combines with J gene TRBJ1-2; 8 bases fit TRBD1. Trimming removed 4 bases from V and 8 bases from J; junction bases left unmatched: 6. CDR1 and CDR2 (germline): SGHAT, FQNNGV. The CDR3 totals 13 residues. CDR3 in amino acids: CASSSGQGWGYTF. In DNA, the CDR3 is TGTGCCAGCAGCTCCGGACAGGGATGGGGCTACACCTTC.

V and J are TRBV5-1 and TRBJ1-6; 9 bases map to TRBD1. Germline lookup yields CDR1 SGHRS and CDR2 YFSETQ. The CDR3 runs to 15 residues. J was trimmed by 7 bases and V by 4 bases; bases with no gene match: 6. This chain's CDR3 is CASSRRTGDNSPLHF. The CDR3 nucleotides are TGCGCCAGCAGCCGAAGGACAGGGGACAATTCACCCCTCCACTTT.

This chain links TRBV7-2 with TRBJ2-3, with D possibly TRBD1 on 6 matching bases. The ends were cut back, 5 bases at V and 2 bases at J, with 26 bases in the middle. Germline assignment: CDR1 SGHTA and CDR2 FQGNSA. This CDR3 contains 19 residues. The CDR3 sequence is CASSRKTLLGTPSTDTQYF. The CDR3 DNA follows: TGTGCCAGCAGCCGCAAGACCCTCCTTGGGACACCATCCACAGATACGCAGTATTTT.

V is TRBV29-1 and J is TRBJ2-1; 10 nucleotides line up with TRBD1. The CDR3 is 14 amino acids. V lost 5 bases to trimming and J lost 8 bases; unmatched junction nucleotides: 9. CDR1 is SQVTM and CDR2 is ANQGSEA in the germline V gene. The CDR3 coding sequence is TGCAGCGTTCGCGCCGGGACAGGGGTCGATGAGCAGTTCTTC. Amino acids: CSVRAGTGVDEQFF.

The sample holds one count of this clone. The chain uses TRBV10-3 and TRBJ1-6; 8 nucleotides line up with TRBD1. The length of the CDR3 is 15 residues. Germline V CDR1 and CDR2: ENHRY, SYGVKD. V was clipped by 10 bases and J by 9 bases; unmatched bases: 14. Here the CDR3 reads CATGALTGVGSPLHF. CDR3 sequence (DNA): TGTGCCACGGGGGCCCTGACAGGGGTCGGTTCACCCCTCCACTTT.

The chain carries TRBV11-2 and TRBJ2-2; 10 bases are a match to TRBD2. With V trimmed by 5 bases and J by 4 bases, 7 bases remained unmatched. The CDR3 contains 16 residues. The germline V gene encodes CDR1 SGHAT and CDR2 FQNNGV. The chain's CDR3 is CASSPGTSAFTGELFF. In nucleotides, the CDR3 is TGTGCCAGCAGCCCCGGGACTAGCGCTTTCACCGGGGAGCTGTTTTTT.

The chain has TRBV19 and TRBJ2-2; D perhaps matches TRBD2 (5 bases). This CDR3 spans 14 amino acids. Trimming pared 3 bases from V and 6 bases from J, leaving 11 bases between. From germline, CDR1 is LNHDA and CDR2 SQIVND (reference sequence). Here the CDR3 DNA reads TGTGCCAGTAGTATGTGGGGAGTGGCCGGGGAGCTGTTTTTT. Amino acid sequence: CASSMWGVAGELFF.

The CDR3 coding sequence is TGTGCCAGCAGGAAAGGACAAGGCTCTCCCTACGAGCAGTACTTC. Protein sequence: CASRKGQGSPYEQYF. V usage is TRBV27 and J usage is TRBJ2-7; D is possibly TRBD1 (5 bases). CDR1 and CDR2 from the germline V gene are MNHEY and SMNVEV (reference sequence). V gave up 6 bases and J gave up 2 bases, with 17 bases separating them. CDR3 length equals 15 residues.

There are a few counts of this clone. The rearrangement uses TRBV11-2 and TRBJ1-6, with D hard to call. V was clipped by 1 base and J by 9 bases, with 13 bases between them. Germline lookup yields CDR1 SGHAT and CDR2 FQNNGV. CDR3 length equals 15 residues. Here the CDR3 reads CASSLARRSGSPLHF. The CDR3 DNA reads TGTGCCAGCAGCTTAGCTCGCAGGTCTGGTTCACCCCTCCACTTT.